This T cell receptor (beta chain) was captured in a study of shared clonotypes between healthy human individuals. Study-level findings and limits: A limitation of the genetic and exposure-history diversity represented arose from few donors.

Note on this clone: Its specificity is unknown.

The V segment lost 6 bases and the J segment 4 bases; nucleotides outside the gene matches: 7. Germline lookup yields CDR1 SNHLY and CDR2 FYNNEI. CDR3 length: 15 amino acids. Data came from immunoSEQ multiplex PCR; TCRdb stores just in-frame clones and leaves some out. The top ten clones hold roughly 1.9% of a sample with about 680,000 clones, roughly 73% of them seen once. This chain connects TRBV2 to TRBJ2-2, with 8 bases that match TRBD1. This TCR came from a woman aged 25 to 39 in good health. The sequencing sample was made of memory CD4+ T cells sorted from blood. Documented subset: CD45RA-negative fraction. The CDR3 loop is CASSKTGDPTGELFF. The CDR3 nucleotides are TGTGCCAGCAGCAAGACAGGGGATCCCACCGGGGAGCTGTTTTTT.